These 19 T cell receptor beta chains share one sample of origin, sequenced in a study of Graves' ophthalmopathy and Graves' hyperthyroidism. The authors amplified TCR beta CDR3 regions from RNA transcripts. A first-round RT-PCR used HTBI primers, followed by a second-round multiplex PCR. TCRdb recomputed calls from the multiplex PCR reads with MiXCR, one row per CDR3 protein. The sample includes hundreds of thousands of distinct CDR3 sequences, approximately 21% seen only once; the top ten take roughly 7.4%. The specimen sequenced was peripheral blood. These TCRs come from a woman under 30 with stable Graves' hyperthyroidism. Some clones in this sample may be carry-over from other donors' samples.

This clonotype was picked up one time. The V gene is TRBV12-3 or TRBV12-4, the J gene TRBJ1-5, with D unresolved. This CDR3 contains 13 residues. Trimming took off 6 bases at V and 7 bases at J, with 13 bases between the two ends. The CDR3 here is CASSPSEDQPQHF. The CDR3 bases are TGTGCCAGCAGCCCGTCGGAAGACCAGCCCCAGCATTTT.

This clonotype was seen a few times. J is TRBJ2-2 and V is TRBV6-5, with TRBD2 as a possible D gene (5 bases). There are 16 residues in the CDR3. V was shortened by 0 bases and J by 1 base, with 9 bases between the two germline ends. CDR1 MNHEY and CDR2 SVGAGI come from the germline V gene. The CDR3 protein is CASSYSGMGNTGELFF. The CDR3 nucleotides read TGTGCCAGCAGTTACTCCGGGATGGGGAACACCGGGGAGCTGTTTTTT.

This clonotype was seen many times. The chain is built from TRBV19 and TRBJ1-2, with 10 bases fitting TRBD1. The CDR3 runs 14 residues. Germline V gives CDR1 LNHDA, CDR2 SQIVND (reference sequence). V shed 4 bases, J shed 8 bases, and the junction held 7 bases outside the gene matches. CDR3 sequence reads: CASSTRDRGNGYTF. The CDR3 coding sequence is TGTGCCAGTAGTACGCGGGACAGGGGAAACGGCTACACCTTC.

This clonotype has ten or more counts. The V and J genes are TRBV30 and TRBJ2-7, with D perhaps TRBD2 (6 bases). The CDR3 totals 14 residues. The germline V gene has CDR1 GTSNPN and CDR2 SVGIG (reference sequence). Between the trimmed V and J ends, which lost 5 bases and 0 bases, there was a span of 14 bases. The CDR3 here is CAWGRDSGSYEQYF. CDR3 DNA sequence: TGTGCCTGGGGCAGGGACTCGGGCTCCTACGAGCAGTACTTC. Supplemented by reference TRBV30 and TRBJ2-7, the full variable domain reads SQTIHQWPATLVQPVGSPLSLECTVEGTSNPNLYWYRQAAGRGLQLLFYSVGIGQISSEVPQNLSASRPQDRQFILSSKKLLLSDSGFYLCAWGRDSGSYEQYFGPGTRLTVT.

This clonotype has only a few counts. Being one base from a much bigger clone, this may be a read error. The chain is built from TRBV5-6 and TRBJ2-5, with D unclear. CDR3 length equals 16 residues. Germline V gene data show CDR1 as SGHDT and CDR2 as YYEEEE. The CDR3 sequence: CASSLFGVAAEETKYF. CDR3 coding DNA: TGTGCCAGCAGCTTGTTTGGAGTGGCGGCTGAAGAGACCAAGTACTTC.

CDR3 DNA: TGCAGCGCAGCCGGGACTAGCGGAAGATACGAGCAGTACTTC. Translation gives CSAAGTSGRYEQYF. The chain carries TRBV29-1 and TRBJ2-7; 11 positions agree with TRBD2. The CDR3 spans 14 residues. V was clipped by 7 bases and J by 4 bases; unmatched bases: 9. Germline V gene lookup returns CDR1 SQVTM and CDR2 ANQGSEA.

This clonotype was seen ten or more times. This sequence joins TRBV9 and TRBJ1-1; D may be TRBD1 (6 bases). The CDR3 is 15 residues long. The V end was cut by 0 bases, the J end by 4 bases, with 13 bases between. CDR1 is SGDLS and CDR2 is YYNGEE in the germline V gene. The CDR3 reads CASSVEGGHSTEAFF. The CDR3 nucleotides read TGTGCCAGCAGCGTAGAGGGGGGGCATAGCACTGAAGCTTTCTTT.

The sample holds many counts of this clonotype. The chain joins TRBV28 to TRBJ2-7; the match to TRBD2 covers 7 bases. Looked up from germline, CDR1 is MDHEN and CDR2 is SYDVKM. The CDR3 runs 13 residues. After removal of 9 bases from V and 4 bases from J, the junction contained 9 bases not matched to a gene. The CDR3 nucleotides read TGTGCCAGTAACCGGGACTATCAATACGAGCAGTACTTC. It codes for CASNRDYQYEQYF.

This clonotype has at least ten counts. The chain employs TRBV2 and TRBJ1-5, with a possible D match to TRBD1 (5 bases). Germline V lookup: CDR1 SNHLY, CDR2 FYNNEI. This CDR3 spans 16 amino acids. Trimming removed 6 bases at V and 0 bases at J, with 15 bases between. The CDR3 protein is CASRPGTSNSNQPQHF. DNA for the CDR3: TGTGCCAGCAGACCCGGGACGTCAAATAGCAATCAGCCCCAGCATTTT.

This clonotype appeared many times. The chain combines TRBV12-3 or TRBV12-4 with TRBJ2-7, with a tentative D call TRBD2 (6 bases). V was pared by 3 bases and J by 4 bases, with 16 bases between. The CDR3 is 15 residues long. CDR3 DNA: TGTGCCAGCAGTTTTGGCGGGACGGGATTATACGAGCAGTACTTC. This encodes CASSFGGTGLYEQYF.

A few counts support this clonotype. This sequence may be a read error, since a much larger clone differs from it by one base. J is TRBJ2-5 and V is TRBV11-3; possible D gene TRBD2, 5 bases. This CDR3 contains 13 residues. With 4 bases removed from V and 4 bases from J, the gap between germline ends came to 10 bases. The germline CDR1 and CDR2 sequences are SGHNT and YENEEA. The CDR3 bases are TGTGCCAGCAGCTGGGGAGTAGGAGAGACCCAGTACTTC. It specifies CASSWGVGETQYF.

This clonotype was counted at least ten times. The genes are TRBV7-9 and TRBJ1-1, with 7 positions matching TRBD1. Unmatched junction bases numbered 4, after V lost 0 bases and J lost 3 bases. The length of the CDR3 is 15 residues. Germline loops: CDR1 SEHNR, CDR2 FQNEAQ (reference sequence). The CDR3 here is CASSLAQGKDTEAFF. In nucleotides, the CDR3 is TGTGCCAGCAGCTTAGCACAGGGGAAGGACACTGAAGCTTTCTTT.

This clonotype has at least ten counts. The chain is built from TRBV7-8 and TRBJ2-2; 8 bases align to TRBD1. Losses at the gene ends were 8 bases for V and 0 bases for J; bases not matched to a gene: 5. This CDR3 has 15 amino acids. Germline lookup yields CDR1 SGHVS and CDR2 FQNEAQ. DNA for the CDR3: TGTGCCAGCCCCCGGACAGGGACGAACACCGGGGAGCTGTTTTTT. Protein sequence: CASPRTGTNTGELFF.

This clonotype was seen more than once but under ten times. The V and J genes are TRBV25-1 and TRBJ2-2, with D perhaps TRBD1 or TRBD2 (5 bases each). V lost 7 bases, J lost 8 bases, and 14 bases lay in between. Germline lookup yields CDR1 MGHDK and CDR2 SYGVNS. The CDR3 runs to 13 residues. In nucleotides, the CDR3 is TGTGCCAGCAATTCAGGGACGAAAGGGGAGCTGTTTTTT. Protein product: CASNSGTKGELFF.

The chain combines TRBV28 with TRBJ2-7; D might be TRBD2 (5 bases). This CDR3 spans 17 amino acids. Germline CDR1 reads MDHEN; CDR2 reads SYDVKM. V was cut by 0 bases and J by 2 bases, with 17 bases left in between. The CDR3 reads CASSLWGISRETYEQYF. The CDR3 coding sequence is TGTGCCAGCAGTTTATGGGGAATCAGCCGGGAAACCTACGAGCAGTACTTC.

This clonotype was observed many times. The chain recombines TRBV2 with TRBJ2-5; no clear D gene. Trimming left V 7 bases short and J 5 bases short, with 11 bases between. The CDR3 is made up of 12 amino acids. Germline lookup yields CDR1 SNHLY and CDR2 FYNNEI. CDR3 DNA: TGTGCCAGCACCCTAAGTCGGGAGACCCAGTACTTC. Amino acid sequence: CASTLSRETQYF.

Many counts were recorded for this clonotype. The CDR3 loop is CSATRQTGNTIYF. CDR3 DNA: TGCAGTGCTACTAGACAGACTGGAAACACCATATATTTT. The V and J genes are TRBV20-1 and TRBJ1-3; maybe TRBD1 (5 bases). Trimming took 4 bases from V and 2 from J, leaving 9 bases between them. The length of the CDR3 is 13 residues. CDR1 and CDR2 from the germline V gene are DFQATT and SNEGSKA (reference sequence).

Remarks on this clonotype: Without the conserved terminal phenylalanine or tryptophan, this CDR3 likely stems from a read error. The chain carries TRBV30 and TRBJ1-2; D may be TRBD1 (5 bases). Germline V CDR1 and CDR2: GTSNPN, SVGIG (reference sequence). Trimming left V 0 bases short and J 7 bases short, with 12 bases between. The CDR3 totals 13 residues. CDR3 protein: CAWSVPGSSGYTS. The CDR3 DNA reads TGTGCCTGGAGTGTACCAGGGTCCTCTGGCTACACCTCC.

The table lists this clonotype with many counts. The CDR3 region has the DNA TGTGCCAGCAGCTTATCACGGTGGGGTGCGGGGGCCAACGTCCTGACTTTC. This encodes CASSLSRWGAGANVLTF. The chain joins TRBV7-9 to TRBJ2-6; the D is unclear. Germline CDR1 and CDR2: SEHNR and FQNEAQ (reference sequence). The V end was cut by 2 bases, the J end by 4 bases, with 15 bases between. This CDR3 region has 17 residues.